Listed here are 16 T cell receptor beta chains from one sample, sequenced in a study of beta chain features in type 1 diabetes. Study results and caveats: Significant though moderate, a shortening of TCRB CDR3s appeared in all four CD4+ subsets of Type 1 diabetes patients.

TCRB transcripts that were expressed got sequenced, as all of the isolated RNA had been reverse transcribed. Here immunoSEQ multiplex PCR was the method, and the copy in TCRdb shows in-frame clones only, minus some. This sample has some 290,000 clones, with approximately 24% found just once. These receptors' antigens are unknown. The sequencing input was naive CD4+ T cells from blood. The origin of the receptors is a woman under 40 with type 1 diabetes.

Only a few counts were recorded for this clone. The genes are TRBV7-8 and TRBJ1-5; the D is unclear. Per the germline V gene, CDR1 is SGHVS and CDR2 is FQNEAQ. There are 19 residues in the CDR3. V gave up 4 bases and J gave up 3 bases, with 25 bases separating them. CDR3 nucleotide sequence: TGTGCCAGCAGCTCAGCTACGTGGCGAGCGCTCCGGGACAATCAGCCCCAGCATTTT. Amino acid sequence: CASSSATWRALRDNQPQHF.

V is TRBV5-4 and J is TRBJ2-7, with 7 bases that match TRBD2. Germline CDR1 and CDR2: SGHNT and YYREEE (reference sequence). V lost 4 bases to trimming and J lost 3 bases; unmatched junction nucleotides: 7. There are 14 residues in the CDR3. This CDR3 is CASSPGLAVYEQYF. The CDR3 region has the DNA TGTGCCAGCAGCCCGGGTCTAGCGGTCTACGAGCAGTACTTC.

Only a few counts were recorded for this clone. V is TRBV18 and J is TRBJ2-5, with 11 bases aligning to TRBD2. Trimming removed 3 bases from V and 7 bases from J; junction bases left unmatched: 4. This CDR3 comprises 14 residues. Germline loops: CDR1 KGHSH, CDR2 LQKENI. The DNA of the CDR3 is TGTGCCAGCTCACCGGGGACTAGCGGCGGGACCCAGTACTTC. Protein product: CASSPGTSGGTQYF.

The V call is TRBV7-9, the J call TRBJ2-4, with TRBD2 matching over 7 bases. CDR1 is SEHNR and CDR2 is FQNEAQ in the germline V gene (reference sequence). The V segment lost 2 bases and the J segment 2 bases; nucleotides outside the gene matches: 12. This CDR3 contains 18 residues. In DNA, the CDR3 is TGTGCCAGCAGCTTACGTGGGGCGGGAGCGGGATCCAAAAACATTCAGTACTTC. Residues: CASSLRGAGAGSKNIQYF.

The genes are TRBV5-3 and TRBJ2-1, with unresolved D. TRBV5-3 is an ORF for which the function is uncertain. V was pared by 1 base and J by 12 bases, with 8 bases between. The CDR3 has 11 residues. This chain's CDR3 is CARSLTHGQFF. The CDR3 DNA sequence: TGTGCCAGAAGCTTGACTCACGGGCAGTTCTTC.

The rearrangement links TRBV4-2 to TRBJ2-7, with a possible D match to TRBD2 (6 bases). Germline-derived CDR1 and CDR2 are LGHNA and YNFKEQ. This CDR3 has 15 amino acids. The V end lost 2 bases, the J end lost 3 bases, and 14 bases lay between the germline ends. The chain's CDR3 is CASSQRSGSDYEQYF. In DNA, the CDR3 is TGTGCCAGCAGCCAACGTAGCGGATCGGACTACGAGCAGTACTTC.

V usage is TRBV30 and J usage is TRBJ2-3; 9 bases line up with TRBD2. The germline CDR1 and CDR2 sequences are GTSNPN and SVGIG (reference sequence). The CDR3 extends over 13 amino acids. The CDR3 DNA sequence: TGTGCTGGGGCGGGAGGGCCCGGAGATACGCAGTATTTT. As protein: CAGAGGPGDTQYF.

The chain recombines TRBV7-3 with TRBJ2-5, with D perhaps TRBD2 (6 bases). CDR1 SGHTA and CDR2 FQGTGA come from the germline V gene. This CDR3 contains 16 residues. With 4 bases removed from V and 5 bases from J, the gap between germline ends came to 20 bases. The CDR3 region has the DNA TGTGCCAGCAGCTCCGGAACAGGAGGGAGTGGGGAGACCCAGTACTTC. Protein product: CASSSGTGGSGETQYF.

This clone was seen a handful of times. The chain carries TRBV5-4 and TRBJ2-1, with D possibly being TRBD2 (5 bases). The CDR3 length is 16 residues. V was shortened by 4 bases and J by 4 bases, with 18 bases between the two germline ends. CDR1 SGHNT and CDR2 YYREEE come from the germline V gene (reference sequence). Here the CDR3 DNA reads TGTGCCAGCAGCCAGAAAGAGCCTAGCATATACAATGAGCAGTTCTTC. Residues: CASSQKEPSIYNEQFF.

This clone was observed a handful of times. Mismatch with germline at one junction end may stem from a read error. The chain uses TRBV6-5 and TRBJ1-5, with a possible D match to TRBD1 (6 bases). This CDR3 has 14 amino acids. Per the germline V gene, CDR1 is MNHEY and CDR2 is SVGAGI. CDR3 loop: CASSRRDKNRPQHF. Here the CDR3 DNA reads TGTGCCAGCAGCCGCCGGGACAAAAATCGGCCCCAGCATTTT.

This clone was detected only a few times. The genes are TRBV28 and TRBJ1-1, with D hard to call. Trimming cost V 5 bases and J 0 bases, with 7 bases left between them. CDR3 size: 13 residues. Germline V lookup: CDR1 MDHEN, CDR2 SYDVKM. Written as DNA, the CDR3 is TGTGCCAGCAGTCCCCCGTTGAACACTGAAGCTTTCTTT. Encoded protein: CASSPPLNTEAFF.

The chain uses TRBV30 and TRBJ1-2; the match to TRBD1 covers 10 bases. The CDR3 length is 12 residues. V was pared by 4 bases and J by 7 bases, with 3 bases of the junction left unmatched. The germline V gene has CDR1 GTSNPN and CDR2 SVGIG (reference sequence). Here the CDR3 DNA reads TGTGCCTGGACGACAGGGGGCATTGGCTACACCTTC. Protein: CAWTTGGIGYTF.

This clone was observed a handful of times. The V and J genes are TRBV25-1 and TRBJ2-1, with D possibly TRBD2 on 5 matching bases. Germline V gives CDR1 MGHDK, CDR2 SYGVNS. V lost 1 base to trimming and J lost 9 bases, with 16 bases between them. There are 15 residues in the CDR3. The CDR3 spells CASSELGGTMIEQFF. DNA for the CDR3: TGTGCCAGCAGTGAATTAGGAGGTACAATGATTGAGCAGTTCTTC.

V gene TRBV29-1 combines with J gene TRBJ1-2; D remains unclear. V dropped 4 bases and J dropped 5 bases, with 20 bases sitting between them. The V gene's germline CDR1 is SQVTM and CDR2 ANQGSEA. The CDR3 is made up of 15 amino acids. The CDR3 DNA follows: TGCAGCGTTGGTGATGTAACCGGTAACCTATATGGCTACACCTTC. It specifies CSVGDVTGNLYGYTF.

This clone was detected a few times. The rearrangement joins TRBV28 to TRBJ1-2; D not certain. The CDR3 consists of 11 residues. V was trimmed by 6 bases and J by 7 bases, leaving 9 bases between them. Germline CDR1 MDHEN, CDR2 SYDVKM. CDR3 DNA sequence: TGTGCCAGCAGCCACGGGAGTGGCTACACCTTC. Translation gives CASSHGSGYTF.

This chain joins TRBV6-5 and TRBJ2-5; 13 positions match TRBD2. The CDR3 runs to 16 residues. The germline CDR1 and CDR2 sequences are MNHEY and SVGAGI. V lost 2 bases to trimming and J lost 2 bases; unmatched junction nucleotides: 2. CDR3 sequence reads: CASSYLGLAGQETQYF. The CDR3 bases are TGTGCCAGCAGTTACCTGGGACTAGCGGGACAAGAGACCCAGTACTTC.